The sample holds a few counts of the clone carrying this T cell receptor (beta chain). What it binds is not known. Any gene name here is a mouse gene name. The CDR3 end is not reached by the read, which stops 3 residues before it; the germline J gene fills it in. In the same sample, other DNA sequences code for this CDR3. The data derive from a study of CD8+ T cells in alopecia areata. Study details: The 7-10-week-old female C3H/HeJ mice were given skin taken from roughly 6-13-month-old C3H/HeJ graft donors that had spontaneous alopecia. Findings of the study overall: Relative to mice, TCR sharing across patients was less clear, a difference possibly HLA-related. Lesional tissue from the scalp (especially in alopecia totalis/universalis) showed higher clonality than normal scalp.

Investigators isolated RNA and reverse transcribed it into cDNA to act as the sequencing template. Data came from immunoSEQ multiplex PCR; TCRdb stores just in-frame clones and leaves some out. The repertoire consists of about 300,000 clones, none detected only once. CD4, CD8alpha, NKG2D, NKG2ACE and other markers were used to sort pooled cutaneous lymph node cells. With 2 bases clipped from V and 4 bases from J, the junction kept 2 bases outside the gene matches. CDR1 and CDR2 (germline): FNHDT, SITEND (reference sequence). This CDR3 is 15 amino acids long. This receptor was identified in a C3H/HeJ mouse with alopecia areata. The strain's MHC haplotype is H2-k. The chain is built from TRBV19 and TRBJ1-6, with 8 nucleotides matching TRBD1. TRBJ1-6 is recorded as an ORF, its role being uncertain. The sample comprised CD4+ T cells sorted from a lymph node. The sequenced part of the CDR3 DNA is TGTGCCAGCAGTATGGGGACAGGATATAATTCGCCC. Protein: CASSMGTGYNSP. The complete CDR3 sequence is CASSMGTGYNSPLYF.